Below are 13 T cell receptor beta chains sequenced from a single sample in a study of shared clonotypes between healthy human individuals. Positive CCR7 selection of CD45RO-negative cells yielded the naive CD8 cells, and terminally differentiated effector memory CD45RA+ cells were excluded. The method was immunoSEQ multiplex PCR; TCRdb's version includes in-frame clones alone and lacks a portion of them. The sample lists around 2.1 million clones, about 93% occurring once. The sequencing sample was made of naive CD8+ T cells from PBMCs. The receptors stem from a man younger than 30 in good health. Some clones in this sample may be carry-over from other donors' samples.

Details on this clone: One end of the junction does not line up with germline, which may come from a read error. The chain joins TRBV11-3 to TRBJ2-4; D unresolved. Per germline, CDR1 SGHNT and CDR2 YENEEA. The CDR3 is 13 residues long. The CDR3 DNA reads TGTGCCAGCAGCCAAGGACCCTACAACATCCAGTACTTC. Its protein product is CASSQGPYNIQYF.

The chain joins TRBV6-5 to TRBJ1-2; no clear D gene. Germline V gene lookup returns CDR1 MNHEY and CDR2 SVGAGI. Trimming took off 0 bases at V and 7 bases at J, with 12 bases between the two ends. The CDR3 covers 14 residues. As DNA, the CDR3 is TGTGCCAGCAGTTACTCGATAGGGTTAGGTGGCTACACCTTC. Protein: CASSYSIGLGGYTF.

The chain has TRBV19 and TRBJ2-7; tentatively, D is TRBD2 (5 bases). The V and J ends lost 6 bases and 5 bases respectively, with 11 bases between them. The CDR3 length is 12 residues. Germline CDR1 and CDR2: LNHDA and SQIVND (reference sequence). DNA of the CDR3: TGTGCCAGTAGCCCAGAGGGCGACGAGCAGTACTTC. Translating gives CASSPEGDEQYF.

The chain carries TRBV18 and TRBJ2-3; D remains unclear. The CDR3 consists of 13 residues. Germline V gives CDR1 KGHSH, CDR2 LQKENI. V lost 2 bases to trimming and J lost 4 bases, with 7 bases between them. The CDR3 bases are TGTGCCAGCTCACCAGGGTATGCAGATACGCAGTATTTT. It encodes CASSPGYADTQYF.

V usage is TRBV19 and J usage is TRBJ2-3; no clear D. Germline assignment: CDR1 LNHDA and CDR2 SQIVND (reference sequence). Deletions cut 2 bases from V and 6 bases from J, with 18 bases between. The CDR3 loop spans 16 amino acids. CDR3 nucleotide sequence: TGTGCCAGTAGTATAAAACGGCAAGGGTCCTTCGATACGCAGTATTTT. Amino acid sequence: CASSIKRQGSFDTQYF.

V and J are TRBV7-9 and TRBJ1-2; no firm D call. CDR3 length: 12 residues. CDR1 SEHNR and CDR2 FQNEAQ come from the germline V gene (reference sequence). V lost 2 bases, J lost 7 bases, and 8 bases lay in between. The chain's CDR3 is CASSLKLVGYTF. Here the CDR3 DNA reads TGTGCCAGCAGCTTAAAACTCGTTGGCTACACCTTC. The full variable domain, in which reference TRBV7-9 and TRBJ1-2 provide the parts outside the CDR3, is DTGVSQNPRHKITKRGQNVTFRCDPISEHNRLYWYRQTLGQGPEFLTYFQNEAQLEKSRLLSDRFSAERPKGSFSTLEIQRTEQGDSAMYLCASSLKLVGYTFGSGTRLTVV.

The V call is TRBV28, the J call TRBJ2-5; TRBD1 aligns across 9 bases. Unmatched junction bases numbered 13, after V lost 6 bases and J lost 5 bases. The germline gives CDR1 MDHEN, CDR2 SYDVKM. The CDR3 sequence is 16 residues long. CDR3 loop: CASSPGTGYMAETQYF. The CDR3 coding sequence is TGTGCCAGCAGCCCGGGGACAGGGTACATGGCGGAGACCCAGTACTTC.

The sample holds one count of this clone. This chain links TRBV19 with TRBJ2-7; D gene ambiguous. CDR3 length: 14 residues. Germline values: CDR1 LNHDA, CDR2 SQIVND (reference sequence). The V and J ends lost 0 bases and 3 bases respectively, with 9 bases between them. This CDR3 reads CASSIDQEVYEQYF. In DNA, the CDR3 is TGTGCCAGTAGTATAGACCAGGAAGTCTACGAGCAGTACTTC.

V and J are TRBV5-6 and TRBJ2-7; D is perhaps TRBD1 (6 bases). CDR3 size: 12 residues. From germline, CDR1 is SGHDT and CDR2 YYEEEE. Trimming shortened V by 2 bases and J by 5 bases, and 8 bases separated the two germline ends. The chain's CDR3 is CASSFDRNEQYF. CDR3 nucleotides: TGTGCCAGCAGCTTTGACAGGAACGAGCAGTACTTC. Drawing the rest from reference TRBV5-6 and TRBJ2-7, the complete variable domain is DAGVTQSPTHLIKTRGQQVTLRCSPKSGHDTVSWYQQALGQGPQFIFQYYEEEERQRGNFPDRFSGHQFPNYSSELNVNALLLGDSALYLCASSFDRNEQYFGPGTRLTVT.

The rearrangement links TRBV28 to TRBJ2-1; D perhaps matches TRBD2 (6 bases). Germline values: CDR1 MDHEN, CDR2 SYDVKM. CDR3 length equals 15 residues. V lost 6 bases, J lost 1 base, and 13 bases lay in between. This CDR3 is CASSVPGDSYNEQFF. CDR3 sequence (DNA): TGTGCCAGCAGCGTTCCGGGGGATTCCTACAATGAGCAGTTCTTC.

The J gene is TRBJ2-7, the V gene TRBV7-2, with D possibly being TRBD1 or TRBD2 (5 bases each). The ends were cut back, 2 bases at V and 0 bases at J, with 11 bases in the middle. The CDR3 covers 15 residues. Germline CDR1 reads SGHTA; CDR2 reads FQGNSA. CDR3 loop: CASSLIQGPSYEQYF. The DNA of the CDR3 is TGTGCCAGCAGCTTAATCCAGGGACCCTCCTACGAGCAGTACTTC. Full variable domain (missing parts from reference TRBV7-2 and TRBJ2-7): GAGVSQSPSNKVTEKGKDVELRCDPISGHTALYWYRQSLGQGLEFLIYFQGNSAPDKSGLPSDRFSAERTGGSVSTLTIQRTQQEDSAVYLCASSLIQGPSYEQYFGPGTRLTVT.

The rearrangement links TRBV6-1 to TRBJ1-5; D remains ambiguous. V was trimmed by 3 bases and J by 0 bases, leaving 12 bases between them. The germline gives CDR1 MNHNS, CDR2 SASEGT. The CDR3 runs 16 residues. The CDR3 sequence: CASSEAAPYSNQPQHF. As DNA, the CDR3 is TGTGCCAGCAGTGAGGCAGCACCCTATAGCAATCAGCCCCAGCATTTT.

The J gene is TRBJ1-3, the V gene TRBV6-1; D unresolved. Trimming removed 2 bases at V and 0 bases at J, with 14 bases between. The CDR3 extends over 17 amino acids. Germline V gene lookup returns CDR1 MNHNS and CDR2 SASEGT. As DNA, the CDR3 is TGTGCCAGCAGTGAAAGGGTCGCTTCAAGCTCTGGAAACACCATATATTTT. It translates to CASSERVASSSGNTIYF.